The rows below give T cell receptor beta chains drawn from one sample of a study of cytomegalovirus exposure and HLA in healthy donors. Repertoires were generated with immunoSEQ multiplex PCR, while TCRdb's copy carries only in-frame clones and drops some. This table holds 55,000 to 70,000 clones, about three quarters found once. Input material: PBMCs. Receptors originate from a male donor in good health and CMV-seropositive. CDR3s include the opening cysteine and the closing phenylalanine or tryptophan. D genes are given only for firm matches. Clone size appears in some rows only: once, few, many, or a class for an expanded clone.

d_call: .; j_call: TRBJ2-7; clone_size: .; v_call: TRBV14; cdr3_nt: TGTGCCAGCAGCCAAGTCGGGGGTAAGCAGTACTTC; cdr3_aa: CASSQVGGKQYF
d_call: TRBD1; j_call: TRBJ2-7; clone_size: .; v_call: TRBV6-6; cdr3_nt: TGTGCCAGCAGTTCCCCAGACAGGGGGTACTACGAGCAGTACTTC; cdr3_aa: CASSSPDRGYYEQYF
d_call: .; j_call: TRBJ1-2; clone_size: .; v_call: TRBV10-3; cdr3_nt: TGTGCCATCAGTGAGTTAACAGGGATTGGCTACACCTTC; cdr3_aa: CAISELTGIGYTF
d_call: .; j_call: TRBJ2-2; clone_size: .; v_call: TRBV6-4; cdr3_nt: TGTGCCAGCAGTCCGTTCTCCACCGGGGAGCTGTTTTTT; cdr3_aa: CASSPFSTGELFF
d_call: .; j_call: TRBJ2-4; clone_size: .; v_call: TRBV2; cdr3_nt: TGTGCCAGCTGCTGCGGTATTCAGGGAGGAACCATTCAGTACTTC; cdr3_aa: CASCCGIQGGTIQYF
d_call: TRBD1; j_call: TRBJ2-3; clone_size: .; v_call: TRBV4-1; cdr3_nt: TGCGCCAGCAGTCCCAGGACAGGGGGCCCTGAGACGCAGTATTTT; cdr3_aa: CASSPRTGGPETQYF
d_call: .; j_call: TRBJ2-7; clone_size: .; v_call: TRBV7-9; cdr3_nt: TGTGCCAGCAGCCGACAACGCGATTCCTACGAGCAGTACTTC; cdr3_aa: CASSRQRDSYEQYF
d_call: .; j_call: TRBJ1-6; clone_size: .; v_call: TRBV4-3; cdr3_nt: TGCGCCAGCAGCCAAGTAGATGTACGGCGGGCTTATAATTCACCCCTCCACTTT; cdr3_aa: CASSQVDVRRAYNSPLHF
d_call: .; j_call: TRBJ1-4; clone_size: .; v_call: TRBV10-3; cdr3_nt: TGTGCCATCAGTGAGAGGGGGGGCGAAAAACTGTTTTTT; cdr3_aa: CAISERGGEKLFF
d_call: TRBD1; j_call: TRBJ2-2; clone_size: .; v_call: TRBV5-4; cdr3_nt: TGTGCCAGCAGCGGAGACAGGGGTCCGAACACCGGGGAGCTGTTTTTT; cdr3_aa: CASSGDRGPNTGELFF
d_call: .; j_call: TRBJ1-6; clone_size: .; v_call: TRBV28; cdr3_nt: TGTGCCAGCTTAACCAGCTCCTATAATTCACCCCTCCACTTT; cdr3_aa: CASLTSSYNSPLHF
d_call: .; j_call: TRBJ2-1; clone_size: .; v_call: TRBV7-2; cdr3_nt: TGTGCCAGCAGTCTACCGGGAAGGCAGTTCTTC; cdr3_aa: CASSLPGRQFF
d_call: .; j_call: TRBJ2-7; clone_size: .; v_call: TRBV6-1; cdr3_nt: TGTGCCAGCAGTGAAAGCGGACGGGGGTACGAGCAGTACTTC; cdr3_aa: CASSESGRGYEQYF
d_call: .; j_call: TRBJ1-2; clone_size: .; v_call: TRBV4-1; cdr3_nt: TGCGCCAGCAGCACTTTACCCTCCCAGGTCAACTATGGCTACACCTTC; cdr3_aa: CASSTLPSQVNYGYTF
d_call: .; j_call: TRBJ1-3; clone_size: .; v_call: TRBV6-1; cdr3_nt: TGTGCCAGCAGTGGCTGGAGCTCTGGAAACACCATATATTTT; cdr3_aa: CASSGWSSGNTIYF
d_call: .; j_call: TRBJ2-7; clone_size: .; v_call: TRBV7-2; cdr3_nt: TGTGCCAGCACCCCCGGGGTAGGGCTCTCCTACGAGCAGTACTTC; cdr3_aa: CASTPGVGLSYEQYF
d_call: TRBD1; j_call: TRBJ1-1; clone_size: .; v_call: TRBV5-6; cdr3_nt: TGTGCCAGCAGCCGTGGGGACAGGAACACTGAAGCTTTCTTT; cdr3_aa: CASSRGDRNTEAFF
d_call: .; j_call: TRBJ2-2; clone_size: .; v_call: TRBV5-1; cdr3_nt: TGCGCCAGCAGCTTGAGGAGGGGATCGAACACCGGGGAGCTGTTTTTT; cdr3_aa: CASSLRRGSNTGELFF
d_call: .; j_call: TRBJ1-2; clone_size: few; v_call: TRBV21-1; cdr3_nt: TGTGCCAGCTCCCTTATACAGGGGAACTATGGCTACACCTTC; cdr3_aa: CASSLIQGNYGYTF
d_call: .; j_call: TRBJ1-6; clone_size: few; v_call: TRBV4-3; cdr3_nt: TGCGCCAGCAGCCCGGACCGGGGGAGATCCCTCCACTTT; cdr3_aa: CASSPDRGRSLHF
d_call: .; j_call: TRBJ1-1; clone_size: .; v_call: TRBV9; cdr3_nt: TGTGCCAGCAGCGCTACAGAGAACACTGAAGCTTTCTTT; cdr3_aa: CASSATENTEAFF
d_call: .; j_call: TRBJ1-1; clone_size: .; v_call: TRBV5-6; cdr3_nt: TGTGCCAGCAGCTTGATTAGTGAACACACTGAAGCTTTCTTT; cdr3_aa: CASSLISEHTEAFF
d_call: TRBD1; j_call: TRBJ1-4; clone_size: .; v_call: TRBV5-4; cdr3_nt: TGTGCCAGCAGTCAGGGACAGGGGGCTCCTAATGAAAAACTGTTTTTT; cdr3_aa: CASSQGQGAPNEKLFF
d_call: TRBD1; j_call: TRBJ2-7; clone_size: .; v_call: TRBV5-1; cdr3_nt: TGCGCCAGCAGCCCCCGACAGGGAGCCGCCTACGAGCAGTACTTC; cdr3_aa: CASSPRQGAAYEQYF
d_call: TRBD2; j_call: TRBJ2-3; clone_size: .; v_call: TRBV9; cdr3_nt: TGTGCCAGCAGCGCCGACTCATCGGGACTAGCGGGGCCCACAGATACGCAGTATTTT; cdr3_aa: CASSADSSGLAGPTDTQYF
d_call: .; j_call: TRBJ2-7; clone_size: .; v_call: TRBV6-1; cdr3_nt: TGTGCCAGCAGCATTACAGGGAACTACGAGCAGTACTTC; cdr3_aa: CASSITGNYEQYF
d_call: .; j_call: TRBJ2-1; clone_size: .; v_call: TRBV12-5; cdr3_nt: TGTGCTTGCGGAGGGGGGGAATCCTACAATGAGCAGTTCTTC; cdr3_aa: CACGGGESYNEQFF
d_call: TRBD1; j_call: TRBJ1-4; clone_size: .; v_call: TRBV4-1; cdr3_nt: TGCGCCAGCAGCCAAGCCCGACAGGGGAAAAATGAAAAACTGTTTTTT; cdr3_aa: CASSQARQGKNEKLFF
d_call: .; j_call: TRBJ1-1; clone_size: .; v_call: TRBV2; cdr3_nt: TGTGCCAGCAGTGACAGGGGTGCCCTTGGAGCTTTCTTT; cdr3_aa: CASSDRGALGAFF
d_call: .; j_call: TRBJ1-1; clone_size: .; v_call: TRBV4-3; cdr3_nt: TGCGCCAGCAGGCCCGTGAGTGCCTACACTGAAGCTTTCTTT; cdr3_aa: CASRPVSAYTEAFF
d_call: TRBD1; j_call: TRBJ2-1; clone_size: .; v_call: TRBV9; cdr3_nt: TGTGCCAGCAGCGCTCCGGGACAGGGATATTCGAGCTCCTACAATGAGCAGTTCTTC; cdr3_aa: CASSAPGQGYSSSYNEQFF
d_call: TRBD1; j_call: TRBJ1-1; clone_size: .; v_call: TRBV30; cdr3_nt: TGTGCCTGGAGTAAGGACAGGGGCACAACTGAAGCTTTCTTT; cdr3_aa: CAWSKDRGTTEAFF
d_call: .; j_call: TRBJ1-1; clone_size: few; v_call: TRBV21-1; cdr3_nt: TGTGCCAGCAGCGGCCGGCACCGGGGGTGGAAAAAGAACACTGAAGCTTTCTTT; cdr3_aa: CASSGRHRGWKKNTEAFF
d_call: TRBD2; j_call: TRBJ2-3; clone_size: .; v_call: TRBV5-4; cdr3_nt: TGTGCCAGCAGCTTGGCCGTGTCTAGCGGGGGTGCAGATACGCAGTATTTT; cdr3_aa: CASSLAVSSGGADTQYF
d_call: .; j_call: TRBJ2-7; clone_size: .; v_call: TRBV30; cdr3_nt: TGTGCCTGGAGCCACGACAGTACCTACGAGCAGTACTTC; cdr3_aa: CAWSHDSTYEQYF
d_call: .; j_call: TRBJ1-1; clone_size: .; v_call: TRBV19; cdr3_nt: TGTGCCAGTAGTCCGCAGGAGGGTTTGGGGAGTGAAGCTTTCTTT; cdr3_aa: CASSPQEGLGSEAFF
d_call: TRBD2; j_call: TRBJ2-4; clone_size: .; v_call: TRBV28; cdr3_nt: TGTGCCAGCAGATCTTCCGGGACTAGCGGGGAGAACATTCAGTACTTC; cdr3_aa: CASRSSGTSGENIQYF
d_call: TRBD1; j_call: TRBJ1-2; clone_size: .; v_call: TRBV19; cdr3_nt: TGTGCCAGTAGTCACAGGACAGGGGGCCGGGGCTATGGCTACACCTTC; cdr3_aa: CASSHRTGGRGYGYTF
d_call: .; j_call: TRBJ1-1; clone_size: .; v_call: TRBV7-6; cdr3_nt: TGTGCCAGCAGCTTAGGTGACTGGACTGAAGCTTTCTTT; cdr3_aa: CASSLGDWTEAFF
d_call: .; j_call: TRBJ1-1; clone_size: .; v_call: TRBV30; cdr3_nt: TGTGCCTGGAGTGTGTCACAGTGGGACACTGAAGCCTTCTTT; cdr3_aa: CAWSVSQWDTEAFF
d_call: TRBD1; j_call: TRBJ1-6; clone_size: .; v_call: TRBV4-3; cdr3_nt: TGCGCCAGCAGCCAAGACAGGGGGATTAATTCACCCCTCCACTTT; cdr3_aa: CASSQDRGINSPLHF
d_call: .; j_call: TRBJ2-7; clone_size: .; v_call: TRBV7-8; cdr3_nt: TGTGCCAGCAGCTTAGTGGGAGACGAGCAGTACTTC; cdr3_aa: CASSLVGDEQYF
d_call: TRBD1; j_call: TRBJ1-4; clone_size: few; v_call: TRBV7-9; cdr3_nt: TGTGCCAGCCGCAGGGGGTTCGATAATGAAAAACTGTTTTTT; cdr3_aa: CASRRGFDNEKLFF
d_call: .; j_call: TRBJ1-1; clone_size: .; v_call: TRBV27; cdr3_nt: TGTGCCAGCAGTTCCCCGGGACACTTAAACACTGAAGCTTTCTTT; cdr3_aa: CASSSPGHLNTEAFF
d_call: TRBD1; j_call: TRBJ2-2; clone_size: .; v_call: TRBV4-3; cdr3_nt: TGCGCCAGCAGCCAAGACTGGACAGGGGGAAACACCGGGGAGCTGTTTTTT; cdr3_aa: CASSQDWTGGNTGELFF
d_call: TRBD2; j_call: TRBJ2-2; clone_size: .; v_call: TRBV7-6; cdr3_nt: TGTGCCAGCAGCTTACTAGCGGGGGGCGACACCGGGGAGCTGTTTTTT; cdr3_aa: CASSLLAGGDTGELFF
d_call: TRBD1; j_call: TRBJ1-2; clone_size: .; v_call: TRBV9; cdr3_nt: TGTGCCAGCAGCCTGACGACAGGGGGAAACTATGGCTACACCTTC; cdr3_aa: CASSLTTGGNYGYTF
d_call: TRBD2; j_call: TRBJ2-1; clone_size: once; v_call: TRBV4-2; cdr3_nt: TGTGCCAGCAGCCAAGATCGGTCGGGGGGGGCGGGAAATGAGCAGTTCTTC; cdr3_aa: CASSQDRSGGAGNEQFF
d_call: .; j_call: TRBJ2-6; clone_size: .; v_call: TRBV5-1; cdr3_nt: TGCGCCAGCAGCCCGGACATTCCCCTACCCTCTGGGGCCAACGTCCTGACTTTC; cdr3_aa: CASSPDIPLPSGANVLTF
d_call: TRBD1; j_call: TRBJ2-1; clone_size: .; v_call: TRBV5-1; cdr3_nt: TGCGCCAGCAACCCCCAAGGGACAGGGCCCCCGAGAGGGGGCAATGAGCAGTTCTTC; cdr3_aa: CASNPQGTGPPRGGNEQFF
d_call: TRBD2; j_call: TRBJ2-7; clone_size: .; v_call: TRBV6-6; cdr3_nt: TGTGCCAGCAGTTACTCGTCCAGCGGGGGGGTCGAGCAGTACTTC; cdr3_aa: CASSYSSSGGVEQYF
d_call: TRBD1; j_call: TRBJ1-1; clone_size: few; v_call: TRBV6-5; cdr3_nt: TGTGCCAGCAGTTACCTTGGACAGGGGGCCCGTTTTGAAGCTTTCTTT; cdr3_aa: CASSYLGQGARFEAFF
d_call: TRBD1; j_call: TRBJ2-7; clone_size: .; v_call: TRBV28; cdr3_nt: TGTGCCAGCATTAGAGGGGGCTCGAGCTCCTACGAGCAGTACTTC; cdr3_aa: CASIRGGSSSYEQYF
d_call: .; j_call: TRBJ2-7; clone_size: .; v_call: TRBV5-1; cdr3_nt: TGCGCCAGCAGCTTACAGGTGGACTACGAGCAGTACTTC; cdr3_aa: CASSLQVDYEQYF
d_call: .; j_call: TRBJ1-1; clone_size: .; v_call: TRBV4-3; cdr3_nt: TGCGCCAGCAGCAATGGCGGGAACATGAACACTGAAGCTTTCTTT; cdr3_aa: CASSNGGNMNTEAFF